This T cell receptor (beta chain) appears in the sequencing data of a study of T cell repertoires in cytomegalovirus infection. Study-level information: Alongside well-studied HLA-B-restricted CMV epitopes, recently identified HLA-C-restricted CMV epitopes were also used. Based on public TCR beta signatures, there were indications of CMV infection and of a matching HLA type.

Regarding this clonotype: Its specificity is not known.

This CDR3 is 16 amino acids long. The V gene end was trimmed by 4 bases and the J gene end by 7 bases; junction bases not matched to a gene: 9. Looked up from germline, CDR1 is SGHVT and CDR2 is SQSDAQ. MiXCR, run by TCRdb on the reads, gives a single entry per CDR3 protein. The table shows around 81,000 distinct CDR3 sequences, with roughly 37% occurring only once. V is TRBV7-4 and J is TRBJ2-1, with 11 bases lining up with TRBD2. The receptor comes from a human donor in good health (CMV status not recorded). Some clones in this sample may be carry-over from other donors' samples. The specimen comprised CD8+ T cells from cultured PBMCs, sampled from culture after CMV antigen stimulation. The chain's CDR3 is CASSSPLAGGPNEQFF. CDR3 nucleotide sequence: TGTGCCAGCAGCTCCCCCTTAGCGGGGGGGCCGAATGAGCAGTTCTTC.